This TCR beta chain was sequenced for a study of shared clonotypes between healthy human individuals. The protocol was immunoSEQ multiplex PCR, while the TCRdb copy is restricted to in-frame clones and leaves out a portion. This repertoire shows 730,000 or so clones, 60% to 80% found once; its top ten account for approximately 2%. V lost 1 base to trimming and J lost 11 bases; unmatched junction nucleotides: 6. CDR1 and CDR2 from the germline V gene are SGHTA and FQGNSA. The CDR3 sequence is 13 residues long. This chain joins TRBV7-2 and TRBJ2-3; 7 bases are a match to TRBD2. The receptor was isolated from a woman aged 30 to 39 in good health. Material for sequencing was memory CD4+ T cells sorted from blood. Documented subset: CD45RA-negative fraction. In DNA form, the CDR3 reads TGTGCCAGCAGCTTAGGGCGACTAGCTAGGCAGTATTTT. Protein sequence: CASSLGRLARQYF.